A selection of T cell receptor beta chains follows, all from one sample in a study of beta chain features in type 1 diabetes. TCRdb's table, derived via immunoSEQ multiplex PCR, lists solely in-frame clones and lacks some. The sample yields around 250,000 clones, about 26% seen once. The source material was central memory CD4+ T cells from blood. These receptors all stem from a man aged 25 to 40 in good health. The CDR3 runs from the conserved cysteine through the conserved F or W. A D gene is named only where the DNA matches it firmly. The size field is filled for only some rows; it gives once, few, many or a size class.

J gene | clone size | V gene | D gene | CDR3 DNA | CDR3 protein
TRBJ1-5 | few | TRBV6-1 | TRBD1 | TGTGCCAGCAGGAAGACGGGACAGCTTAATCAGCCCCAGCATTTT | CASRKTGQLNQPQHF
TRBJ2-5 | . | TRBV7-9 | . | TGTGCCAGCAGCTTAGATCAGGGATCCCAAGAGACCCAGTACTTC | CASSLDQGSQETQYF
TRBJ2-7 | few | TRBV28 | . | TGTGCCAGCAGAACCGAGGGGGGAAAGTCCTACGAGCAGTACTTC | CASRTEGGKSYEQYF
TRBJ2-7 | . | TRBV7-2 | TRBD2 | TGTGCCAGCAGCCCCAGGGCTAGCGGGAGCTACGAGCAGTACTTC | CASSPRASGSYEQYF
TRBJ2-1 | . | TRBV10-2 | TRBD2 | TGCGCCAGCAGCCTTCAAAGCGGGGGGATCAATGAGCAGTTCTTC | CASSLQSGGINEQFF
TRBJ2-3 | . | TRBV5-1 | . | TGCGCCAGCAGCTTGAAGGCAGATACGCAGTATTTT | CASSLKADTQYF
TRBJ1-2 | . | TRBV2 | . | TGTGCCAGCAGGGAGGAGGTAGCTAACTATGGCTACACCTTC | CASREEVANYGYTF
TRBJ2-7 | . | TRBV11-2 | . | TGTGCCAGCAGCCAAAGGACTGGTCACTCCTACGAGCAGTACTTC | CASSQRTGHSYEQYF
TRBJ2-2 | few | TRBV11-3 | . | TGTGCCAGCAGCCCGCCGCGGGCCACCGGGGAGCTGTTTTTT | CASSPPRATGELFF
TRBJ2-1 | . | TRBV21-1 | . | TGTGCCAGCAAATTTTTCCCACGGCAGGGGAGGGATGAGCAGTTCTTC | CASKFFPRQGRDEQFF
TRBJ2-1 | . | TRBV7-2 | . | TGTGCCAGCAGCTTAGCAGGACCGTACAATGAGCAGTTCTTC | CASSLAGPYNEQFF
TRBJ2-7 | few | TRBV18 | TRBD1 | TGTGCCAGCTCACCACCTACTGGGACAGGGGCCTACGAGCAGTACTTC | CASSPPTGTGAYEQYF
TRBJ2-7 | . | TRBV5-6 | TRBD1 | TGTGCCAGCAGCCCCGGACAGGGAAGGTACGAGCAGTACTTC | CASSPGQGRYEQYF
TRBJ1-1 | . | TRBV30 | . | TGTGCCTGGAGTCCACAGGCCGTTGTAACTGAAGCTTTCTTT | CAWSPQAVVTEAFF
TRBJ2-5 | . | TRBV7-2 | . | TGTGCCAGCAGCGAGTCGAAGACCCAGTACTTC | CASSESKTQYF
TRBJ2-1 | few | TRBV4-3 | TRBD2 | TGCGCCAGCAGCCAAGCCCTAGCGGGAGAGGGGGATGAGCAGTTCTTC | CASSQALAGEGDEQFF
TRBJ1-1 | many | TRBV10-3 | . | TGTGCCATCAGTGGAACGAGGGACACTGAAGCTTTCTTT | CAISGTRDTEAFF
TRBJ2-5 | . | TRBV7-2 | TRBD1 | TGTGCCAGCAGCTCCGGGACAGGGCAAGAGACCCAGTACTTC | CASSSGTGQETQYF
TRBJ2-1 | . | TRBV18 | . | TGTGCCAGCTCACCCGGGATGTACAATGAGCAGTTCTTC | CASSPGMYNEQFF
TRBJ1-3 | . | TRBV28 | TRBD1 | TGTGCCAGCAAGGGACAGGGTCGGAACACCATATATTTT | CASKGQGRNTIYF
TRBJ2-1 | few | TRBV5-1 | TRBD2 | TGCGCCAGCAGCGCTAGCGGGAGCTCGGGTGAGCAGTTCTTC | CASSASGSSGEQFF
TRBJ1-4 | few | TRBV30 | . | TGTGCCTGGAGTAGGCAGGGCACCGAAAAACTGTTTTTT | CAWSRQGTEKLFF
TRBJ2-5 | . | TRBV6-1 | . | TGTGCCAGCTCGAAGGGAACAGGGATAGTGGAGACCCAGTACTTC | CASSKGTGIVETQYF
TRBJ1-4 | . | TRBV18 | . | TGTGCCAGCTCCGAGGGCTCAACTAATGAAAAACTGTTTTTT | CASSEGSTNEKLFF
TRBJ2-7 | . | TRBV30 | . | TGTGCCTGGAGGACCTCCTACGAGCAGTACTTC | CAWRTSYEQYF
TRBJ2-5 | . | TRBV29-1 | TRBD2 | TGCAGCGGGACTAGCGGAGGACTCCAGTACTTC | CSGTSGGLQYF
TRBJ2-1 | few | TRBV10-3 | . | TGTGCCATCAGTGATGGGCTAGCTGACGAGCAGTTCTTC | CAISDGLADEQFF
TRBJ2-6 | few | TRBV15 | . | TGTGCCACCAGCAGACGCAGGGATGGGGCCAACGTCCTGACTTTC | CATSRRRDGANVLTF
TRBJ2-3 | once | TRBV28 | TRBD2 | TGTGCCAGCAGTAAGGGACTAGCGGGAGAGTGGGGCACAGATACGCAGTATTTT | CASSKGLAGEWGTDTQYF
TRBJ2-2 | once | TRBV7-9 | . | TGTGCCAGCAGCTTCGCCCCCCGCAGATCCACCGGGGAGCTGTTTTTT | CASSFAPRRSTGELFF
TRBJ2-5 | few | TRBV9 | . | TGTGCCAGCAGCGTAGGTAGAAGCCAAGAGACCCAGTACTTC | CASSVGRSQETQYF
TRBJ2-2 | . | TRBV10-3 | . | TGTGCCATCAGTGAGGCCCAGCGAGGAACCGGGGAGCTGTTTTTT | CAISEAQRGTGELFF
TRBJ2-1 | many | TRBV29-1 | . | TGCAGCGGGCACCGGGGAGCCTACAATGAGCAGTTCTTC | CSGHRGAYNEQFF
TRBJ2-2 | . | TRBV6-5 | . | TGTGCCAGCAGTCCCCCGAGGAACGGGGAGCTGTTTTTT | CASSPPRNGELFF
TRBJ2-7 | . | TRBV7-2 | TRBD2 | TGTGCCAGCAGTCATAGCGGGAGCTCCTACGAGCAGTACTTC | CASSHSGSSYEQYF
TRBJ2-3 | . | TRBV5-1 | TRBD2 | TGCGCCAGCAGCGAGACTAGCGCCAGCACAGATACGCAGTATTTT | CASSETSASTDTQYF
TRBJ2-4 | once | TRBV12-2 | . | TGTGCAAGTCGCTTAGCCCATTGCGACCTAGCCAAAAACATTCAGTACTTC | CASRLAHCDLAKNIQYF
TRBJ2-3 | . | TRBV6-1 | . | TGTGCCAGCAGTGAAATCTCACATTTCACAGATACGCAGTATTTT | CASSEISHFTDTQYF
TRBJ1-6 | once | TRBV18 | TRBD1 | TGTGCCAGCTCAGCGGGACAGGGGGTAAATTCACCCCTCCACTTT | CASSAGQGVNSPLHF
TRBJ2-4 | . | TRBV6-5 | . | TGTGCCAGCAGTCCCCAGGGCGGAAACATTCAGTACTTC | CASSPQGGNIQYF
TRBJ1-2 | . | TRBV15 | . | TGTGCCACCAGCAGGGTCAACTATGGCTACACCTTC | CATSRVNYGYTF
TRBJ2-6 | few | TRBV19 | . | TGTGCCAGTAGTATAGGACTGGGGGCCAACGTCCTGACTTTC | CASSIGLGANVLTF
TRBJ2-1 | many | TRBV9 | TRBD1 | TGTGCCAGCAGCGTTCAGGGGGCCCTTGAGCGCAATGAGCAGTTCTTC | CASSVQGALERNEQFF
TRBJ2-1 | few | TRBV29-1 | TRBD2 | TGCAGCGTAGGCCGGAGGCTAGCGGGAGGTGAGCAGTTCTTC | CSVGRRLAGGEQFF
TRBJ2-7 | . | TRBV27 | TRBD2 | TGTGCCAGCAGTTGGACTAGCGGGATAGGTGAGCAGTACTTC | CASSWTSGIGEQYF
TRBJ1-1 | few | TRBV30 | . | TGTGCCTGGAGTACAGGGAGGGACACTGAAGCTTTCTTT | CAWSTGRDTEAFF
TRBJ2-3 | . | TRBV11-2 | TRBD1 | TGTGCCAGCAGCGGGACAGCACATACGCAGTATTTT | CASSGTAHTQYF
TRBJ2-3 | few | TRBV28 | . | TGTGCCAGCAGTGCCGGGGGGCTTAGAGATACGCAGTATTTT | CASSAGGLRDTQYF
TRBJ1-1 | few | TRBV28 | TRBD1 | TGTGCCAGCACCGCCGGGACAGGGTACACTGAAGCTTTCTTT | CASTAGTGYTEAFF
TRBJ1-1 | . | TRBV30 | . | TGTGCCTGGAGTTTCAACCAGAACACTGAAGCTTTCTTT | CAWSFNQNTEAFF
TRBJ2-5 | . | TRBV7-2 | . | TGTGCCAGCAGCTTAGCACGAGGGGCACCGGGCGAGACCCAGTACTTC | CASSLARGAPGETQYF